The present entry profiles one T cell receptor beta chain with its context. Its antigen remains unknown. Trimming shortened V by 3 bases and J by 6 bases, and 17 bases separated the two germline ends. This CDR3 is built from 15 residues. CDR1 is ENHRY and CDR2 is SYGVKD in the germline V gene. The sample originates from a study of neoadjuvant anti-PD-1 for oral cavity cancer. Study-wide context: Patients without progression received a fourth nivolumab dose around day 43, then surgical resection on days 50-56. Notes on the study in general: TCR analyses covered only a few patients per response group. Pretreatment Treg/Th17 ratio correlated inversely with post-treatment tumor clonality.

Patients were newly diagnosed with stage II-IVA oral cavity squamous cell carcinoma without prior systemic or radiation treatment. The table came from immunoSEQ multiplex PCR; TCRdb's copy has only in-frame clones and leaves some out. The sample includes 15,000 or so clones, about 65% of them seen just once. The material sequenced was PBMCs, taken before nivolumab (anti-PD-1) treatment. The TCR comes from a person aged 40-85 years with oral cavity squamous cell carcinoma. The chain is built from TRBV10-3 and TRBJ1-1; D not resolved. CDR3 loop: CAISEEGGHRAEAFF. The CDR3 DNA reads TGTGCCATCAGTGAAGAGGGCGGTCATAGGGCTGAAGCTTTCTTT.